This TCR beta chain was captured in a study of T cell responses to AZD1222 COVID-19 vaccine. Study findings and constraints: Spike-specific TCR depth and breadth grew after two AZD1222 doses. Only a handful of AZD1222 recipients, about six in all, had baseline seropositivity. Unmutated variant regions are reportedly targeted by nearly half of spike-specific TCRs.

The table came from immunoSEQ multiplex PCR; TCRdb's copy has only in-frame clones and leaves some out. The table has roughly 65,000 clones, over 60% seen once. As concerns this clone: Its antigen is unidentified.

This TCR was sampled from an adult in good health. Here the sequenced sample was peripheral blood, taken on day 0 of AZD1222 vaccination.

CDR3 bases: TGTGCCAGCAGCTCCCCCCCGGTTGGCAGGGCTAATGAAAAACTGTTTTTT. Its protein product is CASSSPPVGRANEKLFF. The rearrangement uses TRBV7-2 and TRBJ1-4; a possible D gene is TRBD1 (5 bases). CDR3 length: 17 amino acids. Germline V CDR1 and CDR2: SGHTA, FQGNSA. V was shortened by 4 bases and J by 3 bases, with 18 bases between the two germline ends.